The T cell receptor beta chain under discussion was sequenced for a study of T cell responses to AZD1222 COVID-19 vaccine. General observations from the study: White British ancestry dominated among donors, who included more females, and clonal diversity was possibly underestimated. Elevations in Spike-specific TCR breadth and depth followed administration of two AZD1222 doses. The peak T cell response came first, and repertoires were sampled only after it.

CDR3 length equals 14 residues. Germline V CDR1 and CDR2: SGHRS, YFSETQ. The V segment lost 4 bases and the J segment 0 bases; nucleotides outside the gene matches: 2. Assay used: immunoSEQ multiplex PCR; TCRdb lists only in-frame clones, some missing. In the table there are 130,000 or so clones, approximately 90% of which are singletons. This clone was picked up a small number of times. The target antigen is unknown. Distinct nucleotide sequences in the sample also encode this CDR3. Both about-4-week and about-12-week second-dose recipients were combined. The material was peripheral blood, obtained 28 days after the second AZD1222 dose. This TCR was recovered from an adult who received the AZD1222 COVID-19 vaccine. The V gene is TRBV5-1, the J gene TRBJ1-2; 8 nucleotides line up with TRBD1. CDR3 nucleotides: TGCGCCAGCAGCCCGGGACAGGCTAACTATGGCTACACCTTC. Translating gives CASSPGQANYGYTF.